Below are 14 T cell receptor beta chains sequenced from a single sample in a study of blood T cell repertoires in COVID-19. Libraries were prepared by immunoSEQ multiplex PCR; TCRdb keeps only in-frame clonotypes and omits some of them. The sample contains 100,000 or so clones, more than 75% of which appear only once. Sequencing input: peripheral blood. Receptor source: a man in his 60s with active or convalescent COVID-19.

This clone was detected only once. The V and J genes are TRBV6-6 and TRBJ2-5, with D unresolved. V lost 6 bases and J lost 5, with 16 bases in between. The CDR3 sequence is 14 residues long. Per germline, CDR1 MNHNY and CDR2 SVGAGI (reference sequence). CDR3 DNA: TGTGCCAGCAGGCGAAGTAGCCCTTCGGAGACCCAGTACTTC. Translation gives CASRRSSPSETQYF.

The V and J genes are TRBV7-3 and TRBJ2-1, with 10 bases identical to TRBD2. V was clipped by 5 bases and J by 8 bases; unmatched bases: 12. CDR1 SGHTA and CDR2 FQGTGA come from the germline V gene. This CDR3 has 16 residues. CDR3 nucleotide sequence: TGTGCCAGCAGCCAAAGAGCGGGAGGGGTAGGGGATGAGCAGTTCTTC. Its protein product is CASSQRAGGVGDEQFF.

This clone has at least ten counts. The CDR3 spells CASSITDRGYTGELFF. For the CDR3, the DNA is TGTGCCAGTAGTATAACGGACAGGGGATACACCGGGGAGCTGTTTTTT. The genes are TRBV19 and TRBJ2-2, with 9 bases identical to TRBD1. The V gene's germline CDR1 is LNHDA and CDR2 SQIVND (reference sequence). Unmatched junction bases numbered 4, after V lost 2 bases and J lost 3 bases. The CDR3 covers 16 residues.

This clone was seen more than once but under ten times. The J gene is TRBJ1-2, the V gene TRBV4-1; weak D call: TRBD1 (5 bases). Germline assignment: CDR1 MGHRA and CDR2 YSYEKL. CDR3 length equals 16 residues. V lost 5 bases and J lost 8, with 24 bases in between. The CDR3: CASSNIRRGPKGGYTF. CDR3 in DNA: TGCGCCAGCAGCAATATCAGGAGGGGCCCCAAGGGGGGCTACACCTTC.

This clone appeared once. This chain joins TRBV9 and TRBJ2-3, with unresolved D. The ends were cut back, 1 base at V and 0 bases at J, with 6 bases in the middle. The CDR3 covers 14 residues. The germline gives CDR1 SGDLS, CDR2 YYNGEE. The CDR3, as DNA: TGTGCCAGCAGCGTATCCCCTAGCACAGATACGCAGTATTTT. This gives the protein CASSVSPSTDTQYF. Together with reference TRBV9 and TRBJ2-3, the CDR3 gives the full variable domain: DSGVTQTPKHLITATGQRVTLRCSPRSGDLSVYWYQQSLDQGLQFLIQYYNGEERAKGNILERFSAQQFPDLHSELNLSSLELGDSALYFCASSVSPSTDTQYFGPGTRLTVL.

V gene TRBV4-1 combines with J gene TRBJ2-1; 7 bases are shared with TRBD2. The V segment lost 2 bases and the J segment 5 bases; nucleotides outside the gene matches: 9. Germline V gives CDR1 MGHRA, CDR2 YSYEKL. The CDR3 is made up of 16 amino acids. The CDR3 sequence: CASSQLVAGINNEQFF. CDR3 in DNA: TGCGCCAGCAGCCAATTGGTAGCGGGCATCAACAATGAGCAGTTCTTC.

This chain joins TRBV5-1 and TRBJ2-3; D gene uncertain. The CDR3 runs 14 residues. Trimming took off 4 bases at V and 0 bases at J, with 9 bases between the two ends. Germline assignment: CDR1 SGHRS and CDR2 YFSETQ. The DNA for the CDR3 is TGCGCCAGCAGCCTGTCCCCTAGCACAGATACGCAGTATTTT. As protein: CASSLSPSTDTQYF.

This clone was found a few times. The V and J genes are TRBV28 and TRBJ1-5; 7 bases match TRBD1. Looked up from germline, CDR1 is MDHEN and CDR2 is SYDVKM. The CDR3 totals 14 residues. V lost 5 bases, J lost 6 bases, and 7 bases stayed unmatched. The CDR3 reads CASSTSGGVQPQHF. CDR3 bases: TGTGCCAGCAGTACCTCAGGGGGTGTTCAGCCCCAGCATTTT.

There are a few counts of this clone. The rearrangement links TRBV6-2 or TRBV6-3 to TRBJ1-1; D not certain. Germline CDR1 MNHEY, CDR2 SVGEGT. Between the trimmed V and J ends, which lost 5 bases and 6 bases, there was a span of 16 bases. The CDR3 totals 14 residues. The CDR3 region has the DNA TGTGCCAGCAGTGGCAGTGGTGCAAGTGCTGAAGCTTTCTTT. Amino acids: CASSGSGASAEAFF.

This clone appeared a few times. The genes are TRBV28 and TRBJ2-1; tentative D call: TRBD2 (5 bases). V was clipped by 2 bases and J by 8 bases, with 13 bases between them. CDR3 length equals 14 residues. Per the germline V gene, CDR1 is MDHEN and CDR2 is SYDVKM. CDR3 region: CASSLRLAADEQFF. CDR3 sequence (DNA): TGTGCCAGCAGTTTAAGGCTAGCCGCTGATGAGCAGTTCTTC.

This chain connects TRBV6-6 to TRBJ2-2; 8 nucleotides line up with TRBD2. The germline V gene has CDR1 MNHNY and CDR2 SVGAGI (reference sequence). Losses at the gene ends were 6 bases for V and 3 bases for J; bases not matched to a gene: 24. The CDR3 is made up of 21 amino acids. CDR3 loop: CASSPHSRQPGGEAYTGELFF. CDR3 in DNA: TGTGCCAGCAGCCCCCACTCTCGACAGCCCGGGGGGGAGGCTTACACCGGGGAGCTGTTTTTT.

V and J are TRBV5-6 and TRBJ2-3, with 9 bases lining up with TRBD1. V lost 4 bases to trimming and J lost 2 bases; unmatched junction nucleotides: 5. The CDR3 runs to 15 residues. Germline V gene lookup returns CDR1 SGHDT and CDR2 YYEEEE. CDR3 sequence (DNA): TGTGCCAGCAGCCAAGACAGGGGGTCCACAGATACGCAGTATTTT. Encoded protein: CASSQDRGSTDTQYF.

The chain couples TRBV2 to TRBJ2-5, with TRBD2 matching 8 bases. The CDR3 sequence is 15 residues long. CDR1 SNHLY and CDR2 FYNNEI come from the germline V gene. Germline trimming cut 8 bases from V and 5 bases from J; bases unmatched to any gene: 13. CDR3 DNA sequence: TGTGCCAGCGCTGGAGGTAGCGGGAATTTCGAGACCCAGTACTTC. It specifies CASAGGSGNFETQYF.

This chain connects TRBV5-1 to TRBJ2-2; 7 nucleotides align to TRBD2. Germline V gene sequence: CDR1 SGHRS, CDR2 YFSETQ. V dropped 2 bases and J dropped 6; count of bases not matched to a gene: 4. The CDR3 runs 14 residues. CDR3 nucleotide sequence: TGCGCCAGCAGCTTCGAACGGGGGGCCGGGGAGCTGTTTTTT. As protein: CASSFERGAGELFF.